The rows below give T cell receptor beta chains drawn from one sample of a study of T-cell memory formation after mild COVID-19. TCRdb analysed the 5' RACE reads with MiXCR anew, one entry per CDR3 protein. The sample lists 350,000 or so distinct CDR3 sequences, 20% to 25% occurring once. The specimen was PBMCs or a T cell subset sorted from them (not recorded which). The receptor set was obtained from a man aged 18 to 30 who had mild COVID-19 (a few samples of this study predate the infection). Cell type and time point are not known. Each CDR3 is given with its conserved first and last residue. A D gene is named only where the DNA matches it firmly. The listing skips clone size in some rows; elsewhere it reads once, few, many or a size class.

J,D,V,size,CDR3,DNA
TRBJ1-5,NA,TRBV18,few,CASSPWSLRLADQPQHF,TGTGCCAGCTCACCATGGAGCCTGCGATTAGCCGATCAGCCCCAGCATTTT
TRBJ2-1,TRBD2,TRBV9,NA,CASSTGGAGEQLF,TGTGCCAGCAGCACCGGGGGGGCCGGGGAGCAGTTATTC
TRBJ2-1,NA,TRBV6-5,NA,CASSYDPTGAIYNEQFF,TGTGCCAGCAGTTACGATCCCACCGGGGCGATCTACAATGAGCAGTTCTTC
TRBJ1-4,NA,TRBV5-1,few,CASSLLVSETRREKLFF,TGCGCCAGCAGCTTGCTGGTTTCGGAGACCCGACGGGAAAAACTGTTTTTT
TRBJ2-3,NA,TRBV10-1,few,CATSLGSAQDTQYF,TGCGCCACCTCCTTAGGGTCTGCCCAAGATACGCAGTATTTT
TRBJ2-7,NA,TRBV28,NA,CASSFREQYF,TGTGCCAGCAGTTTCCGCGAGCAGTACTTC
TRBJ2-1,NA,TRBV7-2,many,CASRGNEQFF,TGTGCCAGCAGGGGCAATGAGCAGTTCTTC
TRBJ2-3,NA,TRBV4-1,NA,CASSHWQTDTKYF,TGCGCCAGCAGCCATTGGCAGACAGATACGAAGTATTTT
TRBJ2-1,TRBD1,TRBV3-1,NA,CASSPRGRRYNEQFF,TGTGCCAGCAGCCCCAGGGGGCGAAGATACAATGAGCAGTTCTTC
TRBJ2-3,TRBD2,TRBV5-4,NA,CASSLPTSADTQYF,TGTGCCAGCAGCTTGCCTACTAGCGCAGATACGCAGTATTTT
TRBJ1-1,NA,TRBV12-5,NA,CASAEGGVNTEAFF,TGTGCTAGTGCTGAGGGTGGAGTGAACACTGAAGCTTTCTTT
TRBJ2-1,NA,TRBV15,NA,CATSRDRGIGRYNEQFF,TGTGCCACCAGCAGAGACAGGGGTATAGGACGGTACAATGAGCAGTTCTTC
TRBJ2-3,NA,TRBV9,NA,CARQGTQYF,TGTGCCAGACAGGGTACGCAGTATTTT
TRBJ1-1,TRBD1,TRBV7-7,NA,CASSLGAGEQGVTEAFF,TGTGCCAGCAGCTTGGGCGCAGGGGAACAGGGGGTCACTGAAGCTTTCTTT
TRBJ2-2,NA,TRBV27,few,CASGLTGAAVQDTGELFF,TGTGCCAGCGGTCTTACGGGGGCGGCGGTTCAGGACACCGGGGAGCTGTTTTTT
TRBJ2-1,TRBD2,TRBV7-7,few,CASSLAGGNNEQFF,TGTGCTAGCAGCTTAGCGGGGGGCAACAATGAGCAGTTCTTC
TRBJ2-5,TRBD2,TRBV29-1,few,CSVPWGGQETQYF,TGCAGCGTTCCGTGGGGGGGCCAAGAGACCCAGTACTTC
TRBJ2-2,NA,TRBV5-1,NA,CASSRPDTNTGELFF,TGCGCCAGCAGCAGGCCCGATACGAACACCGGGGAGCTGTTTTTT
TRBJ2-5,TRBD1,TRBV5-1,few,CASSFDIDRVETQYF,TGCGCCAGCAGCTTCGACATTGACAGGGTAGAGACCCAGTACTTC
TRBJ1-5,NA,TRBV2,few,CASSKDKGSNQPQHF,TGTGCCAGCAGTAAAGACAAGGGCTCCAATCAGCCCCAGCATTTT
TRBJ1-6,NA,TRBV7-9,few,CASSSWTGSPLHF,TGTGCCAGCAGCTCCTGGACCGGGTCACCCCTCCACTTT
TRBJ1-5,NA,TRBV5-1,NA,CASSLGEYGNQPQHF,TGCGCCAGCAGCTTGGGAGAGTATGGGAATCAGCCCCAGCATTTT
TRBJ2-5,TRBD1,TRBV7-8,NA,CASSKRQGGETQYF,TGTGCCAGCAGCAAAAGACAGGGGGGGGAGACCCAGTACTTC
TRBJ2-5,TRBD2,TRBV28,NA,CASSFPGGGQETQYF,TGTGCCAGCAGTTTTCCCGGGGGGGGCCAAGAGACCCAGTACTTC
TRBJ2-3,TRBD1,TRBV24-1,NA,CATSDWDSLDTQYF,TGTGCCACCAGTGATTGGGACAGTTTAGATACGCAGTATTTT
TRBJ1-1,NA,TRBV7-3,few,CASRAGQMNTEAFF,TGTGCCAGCAGAGCTGGACAGATGAACACTGAAGCTTTCTTT